This entry lists 4 T cell receptor beta chains sequenced from one sample in a study of T-cell reconstitution after alpha-beta-depleted transplantation in children. Unique molecular identifiers were incorporated when the TCRbeta library was constructed. TCRdb recomputed calls from the PCR reads with MiXCR, one row per CDR3 protein. The data contain hundreds of thousands of distinct CDR3 sequences, approximately 11% of them singletons. Material: PBMCs, obtained before TCRalphabeta/CD19-depleted stem cell transplant. The receptor set was obtained from a child in the first two years of life with acute myeloid leukemia, due to receive a stem cell transplant.

There are many counts of this clonotype. The chain is built from TRBV6-1 and TRBJ1-2; 8 bases map to TRBD1. The trim removed 5 bases at V and 0 bases at J, leaving 8 bases unmatched. This CDR3 comprises 16 residues. Per germline, CDR1 MNHNS and CDR2 SASEGT. The CDR3, as DNA: TGTGCCAGCAGTACAGGGGGACTTGTGGCTAACTATGGCTACACCTTC. Translating gives CASSTGGLVANYGYTF.

The chain is built from TRBV29-1 and TRBJ2-3; TRBD2 agrees at 7 bases. Trimming removed 4 bases from V and 4 bases from J; junction bases left unmatched: 8. This CDR3 has 14 amino acids. Germline CDR1 reads SQVTM; CDR2 reads ANQGSEA. The DNA of the CDR3 is TGCAGCGTTGGGGGGGGGGAAGTAGCAGATACGCAGTATTTT. Its translation: CSVGGGEVADTQYF.

This clonotype was seen repeatedly, ten times or more. This chain uses TRBV20-1 with TRBJ1-2, with D tentatively TRBD1 (6 bases). Trimming took 0 bases from V and 7 from J, leaving 15 bases between them. Germline V gene sequence: CDR1 DFQATT, CDR2 SNEGSKA (reference sequence). The CDR3 runs 14 residues. CDR3 DNA sequence: TGCAGTGCTAGAGATCACCGAGGGGGAATTGGCTACACCTTC. This codes for CSARDHRGGIGYTF.

This chain uses TRBV7-2 with TRBJ1-1, with 8 bases fitting TRBD1. Trimming at V came to 5 bases and at J to 4 bases, leaving 3 bases not matched to a gene. The CDR3 contains 13 residues. Germline CDR1 SGHTA, CDR2 FQGNSA. The CDR3 spells CASSRDRTTEAFF. The CDR3 DNA reads as TGTGCCAGCAGCCGGGACAGGACCACTGAAGCTTTCTTT.